This TCR beta chain was documented in a study of OX40 agonist ivuxolimab in advanced cancers. Germline CDR1 reads MNHNS; CDR2 reads SASEGT. The V gene lost 4 bases and the J gene lost 2 bases, with 8 bases spanning the gap. The CDR3 totals 13 residues. TCRdb keeps only in-frame clones here, not all; method: immunoSEQ multiplex PCR. The sample lists tens of thousands of clones; roughly 70% were seen once. This chain links TRBV6-1 with TRBJ1-2; D unresolved. This clonotype was sampled from an adult with an advanced solid tumor such as melanoma, head and neck, liver or kidney cancer. Here the sequenced sample was CD4+ or CD8+ T cells sorted from blood, taken in a trial of the OX40 agonist ivuxolimab. The CDR3: CASSVESNYGYTF. Here the CDR3 DNA reads TGTGCCAGCAGTGTAGAGTCAAACTATGGCTACACCTTC.